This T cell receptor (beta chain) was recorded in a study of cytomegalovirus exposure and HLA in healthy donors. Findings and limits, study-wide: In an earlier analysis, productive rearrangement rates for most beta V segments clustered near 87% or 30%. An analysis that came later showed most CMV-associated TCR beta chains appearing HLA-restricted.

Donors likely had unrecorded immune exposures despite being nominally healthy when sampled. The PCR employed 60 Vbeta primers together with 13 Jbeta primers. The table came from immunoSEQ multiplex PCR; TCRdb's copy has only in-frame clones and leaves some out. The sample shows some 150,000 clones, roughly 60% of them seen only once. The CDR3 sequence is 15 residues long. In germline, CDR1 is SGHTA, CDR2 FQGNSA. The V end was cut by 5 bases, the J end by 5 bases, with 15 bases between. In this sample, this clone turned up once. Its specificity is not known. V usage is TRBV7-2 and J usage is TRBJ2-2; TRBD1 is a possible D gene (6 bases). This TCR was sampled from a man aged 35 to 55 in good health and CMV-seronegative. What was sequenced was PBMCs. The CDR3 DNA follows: TGTGCCAGCAGCATTCGAGGGGGAACAACCGGGGAGCTGTTTTTT. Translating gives CASSIRGGTTGELFF.